A single TCR beta chain is shown here with its context. Repertoires were generated with immunoSEQ multiplex PCR, while TCRdb's copy carries only in-frame clones and drops some. The sample has about 110,000 clones, about nine tenths seen once. The CDR3 loop spans 11 amino acids. Trimming shortened V by 9 bases and J by 10 bases, and 13 bases separated the two germline ends. CDR1 MGHDK and CDR2 SYGVNS come from the germline V gene. This record comes from a study of T cell changes during pregnancy in multiple sclerosis. The chain couples TRBV25-1 to TRBJ2-1; perhaps TRBD1 as D (6 bases). This TCR derives from a female donor in good health, enrolled as a control in a pregnancy study. Specimen: peripheral blood, collected in the third trimester of pregnancy. The DNA of the CDR3 is TGTGCCAGTAGAGGACAGAGAGAGCAGTTCTTC. This codes for CASRGQREQFF. The full variable domain, in which reference TRBV25-1 and TRBJ2-1 provide the parts outside the CDR3, is EADIYQTPRYLVIGTGKKITLECSQTMGHDKMYWYQQDPGMELHLIHYSYGVNSTEKGDLSSESTVSRIRTEHFPLTLESARPSHTSQYLCASRGQREQFFGPGTRLTVL.